This paragraph covers one T cell receptor (beta chain) sequence. This sample is drawn from a study of T cell clones after liver transplantation. Overall study: A pre-transplant mixed lymphocyte reaction with TCRbeta sequencing defined graft-donor-reactive clones followed in post-transplant blood. Timepoints were pre-transplant, pre-withdrawal, and after withdrawal was completed or failed.

Germline V lookup: CDR1 MGHRA, CDR2 YSYEKL. This CDR3 is 14 amino acids long. V gave up 4 bases and J gave up 3 bases, with 10 bases separating them. Data came from immunoSEQ multiplex PCR; TCRdb stores just in-frame clones and leaves some out. The table includes 70,000 to 95,000 clones, 75% to 90% detected once. Sequenced material: CD4+ T cells from blood, taken at the 22-month timepoint. The clonotype comes from a human patient who received a liver transplant. Some T cells may have come from the graft donor. The chain carries TRBV4-1 and TRBJ2-1; D is perhaps TRBD2 (6 bases). The DNA of the CDR3 is TGCGCCAGCAGCCGCTCCGGGAGCTACAATGAGCAGTTCTTC. Translated, it gives CASSRSGSYNEQFF.